A single sample is the source of the 22 T cell receptor beta chains below, sequenced in a study of Ad26.COV2.S vaccination and SARS-CoV-2 variants. Treatment defined: 15 to 20 received Ad26.COV2.S at low or high dose, single or two shots; roughly five received placebo; per-sample allocation not given. Day 63 following the first vaccine or placebo injection was when the samples were taken. This table comes from immunoSEQ multiplex PCR, and its TCRdb copy is limited to in-frame clones, with some not included. The table has 350,000 to 500,000 clones, 90% seen once. The specimen was peripheral blood, collected in a trial of Ad26.COV2.S vaccine versus placebo. The receptors were gathered from a person aged 18-65 years who received the Ad26.COV2.S COVID-19 vaccine or a placebo.

The chain is built from TRBV4-3 and TRBJ2-2; D gene unclear. V was trimmed by 2 bases and J by 4 bases, leaving 14 bases between them. This CDR3 spans 16 amino acids. The V gene's germline CDR1 is LGHNA and CDR2 YSLEER. The CDR3 here is CASSQLLLSATGELFF. CDR3 in DNA: TGCGCCAGCAGCCAACTTTTGTTAAGTGCCACCGGGGAGCTGTTTTTT.

The chain recombines TRBV9 with TRBJ2-7; D tentatively reads TRBD1 or TRBD2 (5 bases each). Looked up from germline, CDR1 is SGDLS and CDR2 is YYNGEE. This CDR3 is 16 amino acids long. Deletions cut 0 bases from V and 0 bases from J, with 13 bases between. The DNA of the CDR3 is TGTGCCAGCAGCGTAGACGGGACCCCAACCTCCTACGAGCAGTACTTC. Amino acids: CASSVDGTPTSYEQYF.

V usage is TRBV9 and J usage is TRBJ2-1, with TRBD2 as a possible D gene (6 bases). V lost 4 bases to trimming and J lost 9 bases, with 26 bases between them. The CDR3 contains 17 residues. CDR1 and CDR2 (germline): SGDLS, YYNGEE. The CDR3, as DNA: TGTGCCAGCAGCAGTCTTGACGGGAGTCTAATTTACGGTGAGCAGTTCTTC. This gives the protein CASSSLDGSLIYGEQFF.

The chain employs TRBV29-1 and TRBJ2-5, with 10 bases identical to TRBD1. CDR3 size: 15 residues. V lost 1 base to trimming and J lost 5 bases; unmatched junction nucleotides: 7. In germline, CDR1 is SQVTM, CDR2 ANQGSEA. The chain's CDR3 is CSVEGRQGALETQYF. The CDR3 DNA is TGCAGCGTTGAAGGCCGACAGGGGGCGCTTGAGACCCAGTACTTC.

A note on this clone: The identical CDR3 is also encoded by other nucleotide sequences in the sample. The chain recombines TRBV9 with TRBJ2-7; TRBD2 aligns across 12 bases. After removal of 3 bases from V and 2 bases from J, the junction contained 3 bases not matched to a gene. Germline V gives CDR1 SGDLS, CDR2 YYNGEE. The CDR3 is 15 amino acids. The CDR3 protein is CASSAGLAGPYEQYF. CDR3 bases: TGTGCCAGCAGCGCGGGACTAGCGGGCCCCTACGAGCAGTACTTC.

The CDR3 DNA reads as TGTGCCAGCAGCTCCCTGGCGGGAGCTGGCACAGATACGCAGTATTTT. Translation: CASSSLAGAGTDTQYF. J is TRBJ2-3 and V is TRBV6-2 or TRBV6-3, with 7 positions matching TRBD2. The CDR3 extends over 16 amino acids. The germline V gene has CDR1 MNHEY and CDR2 SVGEGT. The ends lost 6 bases at V and 1 base at J; junction bases unmatched: 10.

This sequence joins TRBV19 and TRBJ2-7; TRBD2 agrees at 8 bases. V trimming: 1 base; J trimming: 3 bases; junction bases outside the gene matches: 11. CDR3 size: 17 residues. Germline V gene sequence: CDR1 LNHDA, CDR2 SQIVND (reference sequence). The CDR3, as DNA: TGTGCCAGTAGTATAGCCGGGAGCGGGAGTTATGGCTACGAGCAGTACTTC. It translates to CASSIAGSGSYGYEQYF.

The V and J genes are TRBV11-3 and TRBJ2-3; D may be TRBD1 (5 bases). V lost 5 bases, J lost 5 bases, and 17 bases lay in between. The CDR3 consists of 15 residues. From germline, CDR1 is SGHNT and CDR2 YENEEA. CDR3 nucleotides: TGTGCCAGCAGCGGGGTCGCGGTTCAGGGAGATACGCAGTATTTT. Translating gives CASSGVAVQGDTQYF.

The rearrangement joins TRBV28 to TRBJ2-3; D ambiguous. Germline V gene lookup returns CDR1 MDHEN and CDR2 SYDVKM. The CDR3 has 14 amino acids. V was cut by 3 bases and J by 2 bases, with 9 bases left in between. DNA of the CDR3: TGTGCCAGCAGTTTTGGAGTGAACACAGATACGCAGTATTTT. This translates into CASSFGVNTDTQYF.

The CDR3 region has the DNA TGTGCCAGCAGCTTAGAGACCGGGCTAGCGGGCGTTGAGCAGTTCTTC. It yields the protein CASSLETGLAGVEQFF. The chain couples TRBV7-2 to TRBJ2-1; 8 nucleotides align to TRBD2. CDR1 and CDR2 from the germline V gene are SGHTA and FQGNSA. This CDR3 has 16 residues. V was clipped by 1 base and J by 9 bases; unmatched bases: 11.

This chain connects TRBV6-2 or TRBV6-3 to TRBJ2-1, with D possibly TRBD2 on 5 matching bases. CDR3 length: 13 amino acids. Germline CDR1 and CDR2: MNHEY and SVGEGT. With 6 bases removed from V and 6 bases from J, the gap between germline ends came to 12 bases. CDR3 DNA sequence: TGTGCCAGCAGCCGGCTAGCAGTCAATGAGCAGTTCTTC. Amino acid sequence: CASSRLAVNEQFF.

This chain joins TRBV25-1 and TRBJ2-7; perhaps D is TRBD1 or TRBD2 (6 bases each). The CDR3 covers 16 residues. Germline V gene data show CDR1 as MGHDK and CDR2 as SYGVNS. The V end was cut by 4 bases, the J end by 0 bases, with 16 bases between. The CDR3 coding sequence is TGTGCCAGCAGTGGACAGGATTCTAGCGTCTCCTACGAGCAGTACTTC. Amino acid sequence: CASSGQDSSVSYEQYF.

The chain uses TRBV7-9 and TRBJ1-3; D possibly corresponds to TRBD1 (5 bases). The V gene's germline CDR1 is SEHNR and CDR2 FQNEAQ (reference sequence). V gave up 3 bases and J gave up 0 bases, with 12 bases separating them. CDR3 length: 16 residues. CDR3 in DNA: TGTGCCAGCAGCTTCCAACTGGGGACCTCTGGAAACACCATATATTTT. As protein: CASSFQLGTSGNTIYF.

This chain connects TRBV5-4 to TRBJ1-3; 10 bases line up with TRBD1. With V trimmed by 4 bases and J by 4 bases, 8 bases remained unmatched. The CDR3 has 16 amino acids. Germline CDR1 reads SGHNT; CDR2 reads YYREEE (reference sequence). This CDR3 reads CASSGRDRGAGNTIYF. The CDR3 DNA reads TGTGCCAGCAGCGGAAGGGACAGGGGAGCGGGAAACACCATATATTTT. Filled out from reference TRBV5-4 and TRBJ1-3, the complete variable domain reads ETGVTQSPTHLIKTRGQQVTLRCSSQSGHNTVSWYQQALGQGPQFIFQYYREEENGRGNFPPRFSGLQFPNYSSELNVNALELDDSALYLCASSGRDRGAGNTIYFGEGSWLTVV.

The CDR3 here is CASSFERASSYEQYF. CDR3 DNA sequence: TGTGCCAGCAGCTTTGAGCGGGCCTCATCCTACGAGCAGTACTTC. The V call is TRBV5-4, the J call TRBJ2-7; maybe TRBD2 (6 bases). The V gene's germline CDR1 is SGHNT and CDR2 YYREEE (reference sequence). The CDR3 runs to 15 residues. V gave up 2 bases and J gave up 1 base, with 13 bases separating them.

The rearrangement uses TRBV12-3 or TRBV12-4 and TRBJ2-1; D unresolved. The CDR3 length is 12 residues. The V end lost 3 bases, the J end lost 11 bases, and 11 bases lay between the germline ends. The CDR3 nucleotides read TGTGCCAGCAGTTTTGCTTCCCCCAAGCAGTTCTTC. Protein sequence: CASSFASPKQFF.

This chain joins TRBV5-6 and TRBJ2-5, with TRBD2 identical over 8 bases. Germline-derived CDR1 and CDR2 are SGHDT and YYEEEE. Trimming removed 0 bases from V and 4 bases from J; junction bases left unmatched: 8. CDR3 length equals 16 residues. The CDR3 region is CASSLEGSGSPETQYF. CDR3 DNA sequence: TGTGCCAGCAGCTTGGAGGGGAGCGGGAGTCCAGAGACCCAGTACTTC.

The rearrangement links TRBV4-1 to TRBJ1-4, with TRBD1 matching over 9 bases. V lost 1 base and J lost 6; bases outside the gene matches: 6. The CDR3 loop spans 16 amino acids. Germline V gives CDR1 MGHRA, CDR2 YSYEKL. The CDR3 DNA is TGCGCCAGCAGCCAAGGTATACAGGGGGCGGATGAAAAACTGTTTTTT. Amino acids: CASSQGIQGADEKLFF.

The V and J genes are TRBV18 and TRBJ2-7; no firm D call. CDR3 length: 12 amino acids. Trimming shortened V by 3 bases and J by 0 bases, and 3 bases separated the two germline ends. The V gene's germline CDR1 is KGHSH and CDR2 LQKENI. The CDR3 bases are TGTGCCAGCTCACCGTTCTCCTACGAGCAGTACTTC. As protein: CASSPFSYEQYF.

The V gene is TRBV20-1, the J gene TRBJ2-4, with D uncertain. This CDR3 comprises 11 residues. Trimming removed 5 bases from V and 8 bases from J, with 10 bases in between. CDR1 and CDR2 from the germline V gene are DFQATT and SNEGSKA (reference sequence). This CDR3 reads CSARNSDIQYF. The CDR3 nucleotides read TGCAGTGCTCGGAACAGCGACATTCAGTACTTC.

V is TRBV2 and J is TRBJ1-6; D is uncertain. The CDR3 is 12 amino acids. V was cut by 0 bases and J by 11 bases, with 5 bases left in between. From germline, CDR1 is SNHLY and CDR2 FYNNEI. The CDR3 DNA is TGTGCCAGCAGTGAAGCAGGGACACCCCTCCACTTT. Its translation is CASSEAGTPLHF.

The genes are TRBV5-1 and TRBJ2-5; TRBD2 agrees at 12 bases. CDR1 is SGHRS, CDR2 YFSETQ, per germline. V lost 4 bases and J lost 2; bases outside the gene matches: 3. CDR3 length equals 15 residues. The CDR3 DNA follows: TGCGCCAGCAGCGGGACTAGCGGGCCACAAGAGACCCAGTACTTC. Protein: CASSGTSGPQETQYF.